The 5 T cell receptor beta chains below were found in one sample sequenced in a study of blood T cell repertoires in COVID-19. TCRdb keeps only in-frame clones here, not all; method: immunoSEQ multiplex PCR. The table has 200,000 to 300,000 clones, 65% to 90% seen once. The sequenced sample consisted of peripheral blood. The receptors originated from a man aged 30-40 years with active or convalescent COVID-19.

V is TRBV5-1 and J is TRBJ1-6; D possibly corresponds to TRBD1 (5 bases). Germline V lookup: CDR1 SGHRS, CDR2 YFSETQ. The CDR3 spans 16 residues. Trimming took off 2 bases at V and 0 bases at J, with 9 bases between the two ends. CDR3 sequence (DNA): TGCGCCAGCAGCTTCCAGGGTCCCTCCTATAATTCACCCCTCCACTTT. This translates into CASSFQGPSYNSPLHF.

DNA of the CDR3: TGCGCCAGCAGCTTGGCGCCGGGATCTGGGAATGAGCAGTTCTTC. Translation: CASSLAPGSGNEQFF. This sequence joins TRBV5-1 and TRBJ2-1; D is perhaps TRBD2 (5 bases). V gave up 0 bases and J gave up 7 bases, with 14 bases separating them. Germline V gene sequence: CDR1 SGHRS, CDR2 YFSETQ. This CDR3 has 15 residues.

For the CDR3, the DNA is TGTGCCAGCAGCCCACGACAGGGGGCTAATGAAAAACTGTTTTTT. Translated, it gives CASSPRQGANEKLFF. V usage is TRBV5-5 and J usage is TRBJ1-4, with 9 bases matching TRBD1. CDR3 size: 15 residues. V trimming: 4 bases; J trimming: 3 bases; junction bases outside the gene matches: 4. Germline V gene sequence: CDR1 SGHKS, CDR2 YYEKEE (reference sequence).

This chain links TRBV15 with TRBJ1-2; maybe TRBD1 (6 bases). The germline CDR1 and CDR2 sequences are LNHNV and YYDKDF (reference sequence). The CDR3 is 16 amino acids. V was pared by 9 bases and J by 3 bases, with 23 bases between. The CDR3 reads CATYDSGTPKDYGYTF. DNA of the CDR3: TGTGCCACGTACGACTCCGGGACACCGAAGGACTATGGCTACACCTTC.

The gene calls are TRBV15 and TRBJ1-2; TRBD1 matches 9 bases. Per the germline V gene, CDR1 is LNHNV and CDR2 is YYDKDF (reference sequence). This CDR3 contains 15 residues. V shed 3 bases and J 9 bases; nucleotides not matched to a gene: 11. CDR3 in amino acids: CATSRTDTGGSSYTF. CDR3 nucleotides: TGTGCCACCAGCAGGACAGACACAGGGGGCTCGAGCTACACCTTC.